This T cell receptor (beta chain) was captured in a study of CD8+CD57+ T cells in acquired aplastic anemia. Study information: Isolated CD4+ and CD8+ cells, once sorted, yielded DNA averaging around 2.9 ug. Overall study findings and caveats: Between patients and controls, some 31 CD8+ CDR3 sequences were found in common.

Note on this clonotype: Its antigen is currently unknown.

Those patients picked for sequencing had displayed CD8+CD57+ cell expansion on flow cytometry. Severe acquired aplastic anemia was present in all patients. Blood sampling was performed on the patients, and none of them had received therapy by then. Genomic DNA provided the template from which TCR beta VDJ and CDR3 profiles were obtained. TCRdb fed the reads into MiXCR, producing one record per CDR3 protein. The data show about half a million distinct CDR3 sequences, under 40% seen once. Germline CDR1 SGHTS, CDR2 YDEGEE. The germline V and J ends were trimmed by 5 bases and 1 base, with 12 bases remaining between them. This CDR3 spans 14 amino acids.

The sequence came from a human donor with aplastic anemia. The sequenced material came from sorted CD4+, CD8+, or CD8+CD57+ T cells (not recorded which) from PBMCs. The J gene is TRBJ1-1, the V gene TRBV5-8; no reliable D call. CDR3 DNA: TGTGCCAGCAGGACCCCCGGAGAGAACACTGAAGCTTTCTTT. Amino acid sequence: CASRTPGENTEAFF.